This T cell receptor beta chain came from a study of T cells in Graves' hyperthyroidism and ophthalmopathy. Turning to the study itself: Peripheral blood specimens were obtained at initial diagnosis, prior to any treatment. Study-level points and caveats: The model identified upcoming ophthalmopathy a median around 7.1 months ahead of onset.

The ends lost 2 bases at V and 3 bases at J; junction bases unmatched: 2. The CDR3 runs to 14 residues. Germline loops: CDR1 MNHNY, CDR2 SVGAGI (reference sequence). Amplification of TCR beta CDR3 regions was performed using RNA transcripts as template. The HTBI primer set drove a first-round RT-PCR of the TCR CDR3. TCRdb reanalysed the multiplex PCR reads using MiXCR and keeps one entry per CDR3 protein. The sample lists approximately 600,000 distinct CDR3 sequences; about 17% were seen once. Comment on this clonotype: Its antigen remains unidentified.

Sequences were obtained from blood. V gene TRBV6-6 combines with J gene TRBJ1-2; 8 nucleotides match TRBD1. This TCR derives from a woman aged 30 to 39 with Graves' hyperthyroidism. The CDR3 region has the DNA TGTGCCAGCAGTTACCGACAGGGGTACTATGGCTACACCTTC. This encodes CASSYRQGYYGYTF.